The clone carrying this T cell receptor beta chain has at least ten counts. The CDR3 runs to 12 residues. The V gene's germline CDR1 is SQVTM and CDR2 ANQGSEA. Between the trimmed V and J ends, which lost 7 bases and 4 bases, there was a span of 11 bases. An oligonucleotide containing a UMI was ligated to the 3' end of TCR cDNA. Ligated cDNA underwent four rounds of PCR with nested alpha and beta constant region primers and SP2. TCRdb called the 5' RACE reads again in MiXCR, with one record for every CDR3 protein. The sample records 57,000 or so distinct CDR3 sequences, roughly 7% being singletons. The sample is drawn from a study of naive and memory T cell subsets.

The chain recombines TRBV29-1 with TRBJ1-3; D ambiguous. The TCR comes from a male donor in good health. The CDR3 sequence: CSGSGRGNTIYF. In DNA, the CDR3 is TGCAGCGGGTCGGGGAGAGGAAACACCATATATTTT. Complete variable domain (other parts from reference TRBV29-1 and TRBJ1-3): SAVISQKPSRDICQRGTSLTIQCQVDSQVTMMFWYRQQPGQSLTLIATANQGSEATYESGFVIDKFPISRPNLTFSTLTVSNMSPEDSSIYLCSGSGRGNTIYFGEGSWLTVV.